The clone carrying this T cell receptor (beta chain) was recorded only once. The antigen is unknown. This CDR3 has 17 residues. Germline CDR1 SGHNT, CDR2 YYREEE (reference sequence). V dropped 0 bases and J dropped 8; count of bases not matched to a gene: 11. Researchers ran the PCR with 60 Vbeta and 13 Jbeta primers. Sequencing used immunoSEQ multiplex PCR; TCRdb keeps in-frame clones, though not all of them. The data hold approximately 110,000 clones, with 65% to 75% observed a single time. These data are taken from a study of cytomegalovirus exposure and HLA in healthy donors. The wider study: Across under 450 genotyped donors, around 80% landed in the Caucasian-associated ancestry cluster.

General observations from the study: Across donors, most TCRs were seen rarely, yet some public ones were widespread. Presence/absence analysis assumed near-uniform sequencing depth across donors.

Sequenced material: PBMCs. The TCR comes from a woman between 50 and 59 years old in good health and CMV-seropositive. The chain is built from TRBV5-4 and TRBJ1-2; 12 nucleotides agree with TRBD1. The CDR3 DNA reads TGTGCCAGCAGCTTGGGAACTTCCGGGACAGGGGGCGACGGCTACACCTTC. Translation: CASSLGTSGTGGDGYTF.